The 28 T cell receptor beta chains below come from one sample, sequenced in a study of T-cell reconstitution after alpha-beta-depleted transplantation in children. Researchers prepared the TCRbeta library using unique molecular identifiers, the study reports. TCRdb called the PCR reads again in MiXCR, with one record for every CDR3 protein. Of under 300,000 distinct CDR3 sequences listed, roughly 12% were seen once; the top ten hold 23%. Sequencing was performed on peripheral blood, taken 180 days after TCRalphabeta/CD19-depleted stem cell transplant. These receptors came from a male patient between 2 and 10 years old who had a stem cell transplant for chronic granulomatous disease, so the T cells may come from the graft donor.

The V gene is TRBV24-1, the J gene TRBJ1-4, with D possibly being TRBD1 (6 bases). The CDR3 consists of 17 residues. The germline CDR1 and CDR2 sequences are KGHDR and SFDVKD. V was cut by 12 bases and J by 5 bases, with 27 bases left in between. The CDR3 DNA reads as TGTGCCGGACAGCAGTTAGAGCGAAATGAGGGAAATGAAAAACTGTTTTTT. Encoded protein: CAGQQLERNEGNEKLFF.

The genes are TRBV28 and TRBJ2-5; 8 nucleotides align to TRBD1. This CDR3 spans 14 amino acids. Germline CDR1 is MDHEN and CDR2 is SYDVKM. V was pared by 3 bases and J by 4 bases, with 4 bases of the junction left unmatched. The CDR3 loop reads CASSFNDRGETQYF. CDR3 bases: TGTGCCAGCAGTTTCAACGACAGGGGAGAGACCCAGTACTTC.

This clonotype was counted at least ten times. The chain recombines TRBV5-6 with TRBJ2-2; 12 bases align to TRBD2. This CDR3 has 19 amino acids. V shed 4 bases and J 3 bases; nucleotides not matched to a gene: 13. Germline CDR1 SGHDT, CDR2 YYEEEE. The CDR3 protein is CASSGRTSGDGSYTGELFF. In nucleotides, the CDR3 is TGTGCCAGCAGCGGGCGGACTAGCGGGGATGGGTCCTACACCGGGGAGCTGTTTTTT. Drawing the rest from reference TRBV5-6 and TRBJ2-2, the complete variable domain is DAGVTQSPTHLIKTRGQQVTLRCSPKSGHDTVSWYQQALGQGPQFIFQYYEEEERQRGNFPDRFSGHQFPNYSSELNVNALLLGDSALYLCASSGRTSGDGSYTGELFFGEGSRLTVL.

This clonotype was counted at least ten times. The rearrangement uses TRBV10-2 and TRBJ2-3; TRBD2 matches at 12 bases. Germline values: CDR1 WSHSY, CDR2 SAAADI. The CDR3 consists of 15 residues. V shed 6 bases, J shed 2 bases, and the junction held 3 bases outside the gene matches. CDR3 sequence: CASRGLAGITDTQYF. In nucleotides, the CDR3 is TGCGCCAGCAGAGGACTAGCGGGAATCACAGATACGCAGTATTTT.

This clonotype was counted at least ten times. V gene TRBV6-2 or TRBV6-3 combines with J gene TRBJ1-5; 7 bases fit TRBD1. V lost 6 bases, J lost 2 bases, and 7 bases stayed unmatched. Germline values: CDR1 MNHEY, CDR2 SVGEGT. The CDR3 is 15 residues long. CDR3 in amino acids: CASSPSGTGNQPQHF. CDR3 nucleotides: TGTGCCAGCAGCCCTTCCGGGACAGGCAATCAGCCCCAGCATTTT.

This clonotype was seen more than once but under ten times. The rearrangement uses TRBV5-6 and TRBJ2-3; possibly TRBD2 for D (6 bases). CDR1 and CDR2 (germline): SGHDT, YYEEEE. V lost 4 bases to trimming and J lost 4 bases, with 16 bases between them. This CDR3 is 15 amino acids long. The CDR3 DNA follows: TGTGCCAGCAGCCCCCTCGGGGGAACGGCAGATACGCAGTATTTT. Its translation: CASSPLGGTADTQYF.

The chain recombines TRBV24-1 with TRBJ1-2; TRBD1 is a possible D gene (5 bases). The V gene's germline CDR1 is KGHDR and CDR2 SFDVKD. Trimming pared 6 bases from V and 5 bases from J, leaving 15 bases between. The CDR3 has 14 amino acids. For the CDR3, the DNA is TGTGCCACCAGTTGTCTCGGGACGGAGTATGGCTACACCTTC. Translated: CATSCLGTEYGYTF.

This clonotype was picked up many times. CDR3 loop: CASSNGPPGGAGANVLTF. The CDR3 DNA is TGTGCCAGCAGCAACGGCCCCCCCGGGGGGGCAGGGGCCAACGTCCTGACTTTC. The J gene is TRBJ2-6, the V gene TRBV6-2 or TRBV6-3, with 8 bases identical to TRBD2. The length of the CDR3 is 18 residues. V gave up 6 bases and J gave up 4 bases; unmatched junction bases: 14. From germline, CDR1 is MNHEY and CDR2 SVGEGT.

In its sample, this clonotype was seen many times. This chain links TRBV5-4 with TRBJ2-2; D unresolved. Trimming removed 5 bases at V and 0 bases at J, with 2 bases between. CDR3 size: 12 residues. Germline-derived CDR1 and CDR2 are SGHNT and YYREEE (reference sequence). DNA for the CDR3: TGTGCCAGCAGGGCGAACACCGGGGAGCTGTTTTTT. Amino acid sequence: CASRANTGELFF.

This clonotype appeared many times. This CDR3 is CASSSGTSGGLPPDTQYF. In DNA form, the CDR3 reads TGTGCCAGCAGCTCCGGGACTAGCGGGGGGCTCCCCCCAGATACGCAGTATTTT. The V gene is TRBV7-3, the J gene TRBJ2-3, with TRBD2 matching over 15 bases. This CDR3 is 18 amino acids long. Germline lookup yields CDR1 SGHTA and CDR2 FQGTGA. The ends lost 4 bases at V and 4 bases at J; junction bases unmatched: 9.

In its sample, this clonotype was seen many times. This chain uses TRBV21-1 with TRBJ2-2; the D call TRBD2 from the table was never checked on the DNA. TRBV21-1 is a pseudogene locus. The CDR3 extends over 15 amino acids. The CDR3 region is CASSRGSGSSGELFF. As DNA, the CDR3 is TGTGCCAGCAGCCGGGGTAGCGGGAGCTCCGGGGAGCTGTTTTTT.

This clonotype has at least ten counts. The chain joins TRBV12-3 or TRBV12-4 to TRBJ2-2; D uncertain. Trimming shortened V by 7 bases and J by 3 bases, and 12 bases separated the two germline ends. The CDR3 is 14 amino acids. The DNA for the CDR3 is TGTGCCAGCATCCAAAAACGGGACACCGGGGAGCTGTTTTTT. It is translated as CASIQKRDTGELFF.

The V call is TRBV20-1, the J call TRBJ2-7; D unclear. V was clipped by 0 bases and J by 7 bases, with 13 bases between them. CDR3 length: 13 amino acids. Germline V gives CDR1 DFQATT, CDR2 SNEGSKA (reference sequence). The CDR3 is CSARDQMLWEQYF. CDR3 bases: TGCAGTGCTAGAGATCAAATGCTTTGGGAGCAGTACTTC.

This clonotype was observed at least ten times. This chain connects TRBV27 to TRBJ2-1, with a weak D call TRBD1 (6 bases). CDR1 and CDR2 from the germline V gene are MNHEY and SMNVEV (reference sequence). Trimming cost V 6 bases and J 6 bases, with 12 bases left between them. The CDR3 totals 13 residues. The CDR3 spells CASRKIQGNEQFF. As DNA, the CDR3 is TGTGCCAGCAGAAAAATACAGGGCAATGAGCAGTTCTTC.

At least ten counts were recorded for this clonotype. The CDR3 is CASSSLVVWAGSGYTF. CDR3 bases: TGTGCCAGCAGTTCCCTGGTAGTTTGGGCAGGCAGCGGCTACACCTTC. The rearrangement uses TRBV12-3 or TRBV12-4 and TRBJ1-2; D uncertain. The CDR3 spans 16 residues. V was pared by 4 bases and J by 8 bases, with 23 bases between.

On this clonotype: This may be a read error, as it is one base from a much larger clone. The genes are TRBV11-2 and TRBJ1-1, with 8 bases that match TRBD1. CDR3 length equals 14 residues. Germline V gene data show CDR1 as SGHAT and CDR2 as FQNNGV. CDR3 nucleotide sequence: TGTGCCACCAGCTCGGACAGGGTTTTAACTGAAGCTTTCTTT. It codes for CATSSDRVLTEAFF.

This clonotype was counted ten times or more. The chain joins TRBV12-5 to TRBJ2-5; D unclear. The CDR3 sequence is 11 residues long. Germline V gene data show CDR1 as LGHNT and CDR2 as FRNRAP. The V end was cut by 6 bases, the J end by 5 bases, with 7 bases between. The CDR3 here is CASGGWETQYF. For the CDR3, the DNA is TGTGCTAGTGGGGGTTGGGAGACCCAGTACTTC.

The CDR3 DNA sequence: TGTGCCAGCACCACACTAAGACTAGCGGGGGGGCCATCCGATACGCAGTATTTT. It specifies CASTTLRLAGGPSDTQYF. This chain connects TRBV11-2 to TRBJ2-3, with TRBD2 matching over 14 bases. Germline trimming cut 7 bases from V and 6 bases from J; bases unmatched to any gene: 15. This CDR3 spans 18 amino acids. Germline CDR1 and CDR2: SGHAT and FQNNGV.

This clonotype was observed many times. This sequence joins TRBV20-1 and TRBJ1-2, with a weak D call TRBD1 (6 bases). The V and J ends lost 6 bases and 2 bases respectively, with 22 bases between them. The CDR3 has 16 amino acids. Germline CDR1 DFQATT, CDR2 SNEGSKA (reference sequence). The chain's CDR3 is CSAKRSSGGKNYGYTF. The CDR3 DNA follows: TGCAGTGCCAAAAGGTCCTCGGGGGGCAAAAACTATGGCTACACCTTC.

This clonotype came up a few times. The V gene is TRBV27, the J gene TRBJ2-7, with TRBD2 as a possible D gene (6 bases). V was pared by 2 bases and J by 2 bases, with 10 bases between. The CDR3 spans 14 residues. Germline V CDR1 and CDR2: MNHEY, SMNVEV (reference sequence). The CDR3 spells CASSLAGPTYEQYF. The CDR3 coding sequence is TGTGCCAGCAGTTTAGCGGGGCCGACCTACGAGCAGTACTTC.

This clonotype has ten or more counts. This chain connects TRBV27 to TRBJ2-5, with 7 nucleotides matching TRBD1. The CDR3 is 13 residues long. After removal of 6 bases from V and 4 bases from J, the junction contained 5 bases not matched to a gene. Germline V gene lookup returns CDR1 MNHEY and CDR2 SMNVEV (reference sequence). Here the CDR3 reads CASSNRGGETQYF. DNA of the CDR3: TGTGCCAGCAGCAACAGGGGTGGAGAGACCCAGTACTTC.

This clonotype was observed at least ten times. The chain employs TRBV6-5 and TRBJ1-5, with D unresolved. V lost 2 bases and J 2 bases, leaving 4 bases between the germline ends. Germline CDR1 reads MNHEY; CDR2 reads SVGAGI. The CDR3 has 13 residues. The chain's CDR3 is CASSYRGNQPQHF. CDR3 coding DNA: TGTGCCAGCAGTTACAGGGGCAATCAGCCCCAGCATTTT.

This clonotype was seen repeatedly, ten times or more. The gene calls are TRBV20-1 and TRBJ2-4; D is uncertain. Germline loops: CDR1 DFQATT, CDR2 SNEGSKA (reference sequence). CDR3 length: 15 residues. The V end was cut by 0 bases, the J end by 0 bases, with 9 bases between. CDR3 sequence (DNA): TGCAGTGCTAGAGACCCTCGTGTAGCCAAAAACATTCAGTACTTC. Encoded protein: CSARDPRVAKNIQYF.

At least ten counts were recorded for this clonotype. V is TRBV5-5 and J is TRBJ1-2, with TRBD1 as a possible D gene (6 bases). Trimming cost V 4 bases and J 4 bases, with 11 bases left between them. The CDR3 extends over 13 amino acids. Germline-derived CDR1 and CDR2 are SGHKS and YYEKEE (reference sequence). The CDR3, as DNA: TGTGCCAGCAGCCTCGGACAGACCTATGGCTACACCTTC. Translated: CASSLGQTYGYTF.

This clonotype has a count of ten or more. The genes are TRBV12-3 or TRBV12-4 and TRBJ2-2; TRBD2 matches at 8 bases. The junction had 7 bases not matched to a gene; V was cut back by 4 bases and J by 3 bases. The CDR3 sequence is 16 residues long. CDR3: CASSSVAGRDTGELFF. CDR3 in DNA: TGTGCCAGCAGTTCCGTAGCGGGGAGGGACACCGGGGAGCTGTTTTTT.

At least ten counts were recorded for this clonotype. The rearrangement uses TRBV12-3 or TRBV12-4 and TRBJ2-7, with D tentatively TRBD1 (6 bases). Trimming took off 3 bases at V and 1 base at J, with 7 bases between the two ends. The CDR3 is 13 amino acids. The CDR3, as DNA: TGTGCCAGCAGTTTCGGACAGTCCTACGAGCAGTACTTC. It translates to CASSFGQSYEQYF.

This clonotype was seen repeatedly, ten times or more. The V call is TRBV6-5, the J call TRBJ2-5, with D uncertain. Between the trimmed V and J ends, which lost 6 bases and 4 bases, there was a span of 12 bases. This CDR3 is built from 13 residues. Germline V gene sequence: CDR1 MNHEY, CDR2 SVGAGI. The CDR3 sequence: CASSYPPVETQYF. Here the CDR3 DNA reads TGTGCCAGCAGCTACCCTCCCGTAGAGACCCAGTACTTC.

This clonotype was counted at least ten times. The V and J genes are TRBV5-1 and TRBJ2-3; 13 nucleotides line up with TRBD2. J lost 4 bases, V lost 6 bases, and 5 bases had no gene match. CDR1 and CDR2 (germline): SGHRS, YFSETQ. The CDR3 is made up of 15 amino acids. The CDR3: CASNELAGGSDTQYF. The DNA for the CDR3 is TGCGCCAGCAACGAACTAGCGGGAGGGTCAGATACGCAGTATTTT. The entire variable domain, with the rest obtained from reference TRBV5-1 and TRBJ2-3, is as follows: KAGVTQTPRYLIKTRGQQVTLSCSPISGHRSVSWYQQTPGQGLQFLFEYFSETQRNKGNFPGRFSGRQFSNSRSEMNVSTLELGDSALYLCASNELAGGSDTQYFGPGTRLTVL.